Each of the 17 T cell receptor beta chains below was sequenced from the same sample in a study of PD-1 blockade in mismatch repair-deficient tumors. The method was immunoSEQ multiplex PCR; TCRdb's version includes in-frame clones alone and lacks a portion of them. This table has about 40,000 clones, 80% to 90% appearing once. Here the sequenced sample was peripheral blood, taken about 81 weeks after starting pembrolizumab. The receptors were gathered from an adult with mismatch repair-deficient cancer.

Points on this clone: The sample has other DNA sequences that encode this CDR3 too. The rearrangement links TRBV5-5 to TRBJ1-2; D is uncertain. The CDR3 length is 12 residues. CDR1 is SGHKS, CDR2 YYEKEE, per germline (reference sequence). V gave up 0 bases and J gave up 4 bases, with 4 bases separating them. The CDR3 sequence: CASSLEGYGYTF. DNA for the CDR3: TGTGCCAGCAGCTTGGAGGGCTATGGCTACACCTTC.

The genes are TRBV28 and TRBJ2-7; D gene ambiguous. The CDR3 is 12 residues long. The germline V and J ends were trimmed by 1 base and 2 bases, with 3 bases remaining between them. Germline V gene data show CDR1 as MDHEN and CDR2 as SYDVKM. CDR3 in amino acids: CASSLSTYEQYF. The CDR3 DNA sequence: TGTGCCAGCAGTTTATCAACCTACGAGCAGTACTTC.

Judged by abundance, this clone is medium-sized. The chain employs TRBV5-5 and TRBJ1-2, with D uncertain. V lost 4 bases and J 0 bases, leaving 7 bases between the germline ends. Germline V gene lookup returns CDR1 SGHKS and CDR2 YYEKEE (reference sequence). The CDR3 totals 13 residues. The CDR3 nucleotides are TGTGCCAGCAGCGAGGACTCTAACTATGGCTACACCTTC. Translation: CASSEDSNYGYTF.

The chain couples TRBV6-1 to TRBJ2-5; no reliable D call. V was cut by 4 bases and J by 5 bases, with 14 bases left in between. There are 14 residues in the CDR3. Germline CDR1 is MNHNS and CDR2 is SASEGT. The CDR3 nucleotides read TGTGCCAGCAGTGTCGGAGCCCTGGCGGAGACCCAGTACTTC. Encoded protein: CASSVGALAETQYF.

J is TRBJ2-1 and V is TRBV27; D ambiguous. Between the trimmed V and J ends, which lost 5 bases and 9 bases, there was a span of 14 bases. The CDR3 is made up of 13 amino acids. Germline CDR1 MNHEY, CDR2 SMNVEV (reference sequence). DNA of the CDR3: TGTGCCAGCAGTCCCTTAGGGCTTGGTGAGCAGTTCTTC. It specifies CASSPLGLGEQFF.

The chain links TRBV5-4 to TRBJ2-4; possibly TRBD2 for D (6 bases). Germline loops: CDR1 SGHNT, CDR2 YYREEE (reference sequence). The length of the CDR3 is 15 residues. Trimming stripped 2 bases from V and 0 bases from J, with 9 bases between. CDR3 loop: CASSFEGLAKNIQYF. The CDR3 nucleotides read TGTGCCAGCAGCTTCGAGGGACTAGCCAAAAACATTCAGTACTTC.

This clone turned up a few times. V gene TRBV19 combines with J gene TRBJ1-5; possible D gene TRBD1, 6 bases. CDR3 length equals 15 residues. CDR1 and CDR2 from the germline V gene are LNHDA and SQIVND (reference sequence). Trimming removed 7 bases at V and 7 bases at J, with 20 bases between. The DNA for the CDR3 is TGTGCCAGTACCTCCGGGAGGGGGGAGAGGCAGCCCCAGCATTTT. Encoded protein: CASTSGRGERQPQHF. Together with reference TRBV19 and TRBJ1-5, the CDR3 gives the full variable domain: DGGITQSPKYLFRKEGQNVTLSCEQNLNHDAMYWYRQDPGQGLRLIYYSQIVNDFQKGDIAEGYSVSREKKESFPLTVTSAQKNPTAFYLCASTSGRGERQPQHFGDGTRLSIL.

The chain carries TRBV27 and TRBJ2-3, with TRBD2 identical over 7 bases. The ends lost 3 bases at V and 5 bases at J; junction bases unmatched: 5. Germline CDR1 and CDR2: MNHEY and SMNVEV (reference sequence). The CDR3 runs 14 residues. The CDR3 bases are TGTGCCAGCAGTTTTGGCGGGAGAAGAGATACGCAGTATTTT. It specifies CASSFGGRRDTQYF.

V and J are TRBV27 and TRBJ1-5; no firm D call. The V end lost 2 bases, the J end lost 1 base, and 9 bases lay between the germline ends. The CDR3 covers 15 residues. Per germline, CDR1 MNHEY and CDR2 SMNVEV (reference sequence). This CDR3 reads CASSLVYGSNQPQHF. DNA of the CDR3: TGTGCCAGCAGTTTAGTCTACGGCAGCAATCAGCCCCAGCATTTT.

The J gene is TRBJ2-3, the V gene TRBV9; unclear D gene. CDR3 length equals 17 residues. From germline, CDR1 is SGDLS and CDR2 YYNGEE. V was trimmed by 0 bases and J by 1 base, leaving 15 bases between them. Here the CDR3 reads CASSVDDSRSRTDTQYF. The DNA for the CDR3 is TGTGCCAGCAGCGTAGATGATAGCCGGTCTCGCACAGATACGCAGTATTTT. The complete variable domain, with remaining parts taken from reference TRBV9 and TRBJ2-3, reads DSGVTQTPKHLITATGQRVTLRCSPRSGDLSVYWYQQSLDQGLQFLIQYYNGEERAKGNILERFSAQQFPDLHSELNLSSLELGDSALYFCASSVDDSRSRTDTQYFGPGTRLTVL.

The chain uses TRBV5-6 and TRBJ2-7; D remains unclear. CDR3 size: 13 residues. Germline CDR1 SGHDT, CDR2 YYEEEE. Trimming cost V 1 base and J 6 bases, with 11 bases left between them. CDR3 loop: CASSLIGSPEQYF. CDR3 in DNA: TGTGCCAGCAGCTTGATTGGCAGCCCCGAGCAGTACTTC.

The rearrangement joins TRBV7-2 to TRBJ2-1; D possibly uses TRBD1 or TRBD2 (5 bases each). The V gene's germline CDR1 is SGHTA and CDR2 FQGNSA. CDR3 length equals 15 residues. The V and J ends lost 1 base and 3 bases respectively, with 10 bases between them. CDR3 in DNA: TGTGCCAGCAGCTTAGGTGGTGGGGGCTACAATGAGCAGTTCTTC. This encodes CASSLGGGGYNEQFF.

This clone was seen once. The chain carries TRBV27 and TRBJ2-7; 7 bases are shared with TRBD1. The CDR3 runs to 13 residues. With 5 bases clipped from V and 2 bases from J, the junction kept 3 bases outside the gene matches. Germline-derived CDR1 and CDR2 are MNHEY and SMNVEV (reference sequence). The CDR3 sequence is CASSPGTAYEQYF. CDR3 nucleotides: TGTGCCAGCAGTCCTGGGACAGCCTACGAGCAGTACTTC.

The CDR3 DNA is TGTGCCAGCAGCTTATTAAAGGGATCCTACAATGAGCAGTTCTTC. Its protein is CASSLLKGSYNEQFF. V gene TRBV7-9 combines with J gene TRBJ2-1; D not resolved. The V and J ends lost 2 bases and 1 base respectively, with 9 bases between them. Germline assignment: CDR1 SEHNR and CDR2 FQNEAQ (reference sequence). This CDR3 is 15 amino acids long.

The chain employs TRBV11-3 and TRBJ1-2; the D is unclear. The V end was cut by 6 bases, the J end by 0 bases, with 17 bases between. Germline V gene sequence: CDR1 SGHNT, CDR2 YENEEA. CDR3 size: 16 residues. The CDR3 sequence is CASSSEGRAANYGYTF. CDR3 nucleotide sequence: TGTGCCAGCAGTTCAGAGGGTCGGGCAGCTAACTATGGCTACACCTTC.

This clone was detected only once. This chain joins TRBV9 and TRBJ1-2; D is perhaps TRBD1 (6 bases). Germline V gene lookup returns CDR1 SGDLS and CDR2 YYNGEE. The CDR3 contains 14 residues. V was shortened by 0 bases and J by 4 bases, with 10 bases between the two germline ends. The DNA of the CDR3 is TGTGCCAGCAGCGTAGCGGACAGAGCCTATGGCTACACCTTC. This sequence encodes CASSVADRAYGYTF.

This chain connects TRBV6-6 to TRBJ2-7; D is possibly TRBD1 (5 bases). The V gene lost 0 bases and the J gene lost 4 bases, with 10 bases spanning the gap. The CDR3 is made up of 14 amino acids. The V gene's germline CDR1 is MNHNY and CDR2 SVGAGI (reference sequence). CDR3: CASSYSDNGYEQYF. The CDR3 region has the DNA TGTGCCAGCAGTTACTCGGACAACGGTTACGAGCAGTACTTC.